Shown below are 5 T cell receptor beta chains from a single sample sequenced in a study of cytomegalovirus exposure and HLA in healthy donors. TCRdb's table, derived via immunoSEQ multiplex PCR, lists solely in-frame clones and lacks some. The sample shows about 240,000 clones, about 90% of them seen only once. Sequences were obtained from PBMCs. These receptors originate from a woman aged 25 to 39 in good health and CMV-seropositive.

This sequence joins TRBV12-5 and TRBJ1-1; D may be TRBD1 (5 bases). The CDR3 spans 12 residues. Germline V CDR1 and CDR2: LGHNT, FRNRAP. V shed 3 bases and J shed 10 bases, with 12 bases lying between them. CDR3 DNA sequence: TGTGCTAGTGGTTTAAGCGGGGCCGGAGCTTTCTTT. Its protein product is CASGLSGAGAFF.

The rearrangement joins TRBV18 to TRBJ1-4; D gene uncertain. The V end was cut by 3 bases, the J end by 8 bases, with 10 bases between. Germline V CDR1 and CDR2: KGHSH, LQKENI. The CDR3 sequence is 13 residues long. CDR3 DNA sequence: TGTGCCAGCTCACCCTTCGGACTAGAAAAACTGTTTTTT. Translating gives CASSPFGLEKLFF.

Only a few counts were recorded for this clone. J is TRBJ1-2 and V is TRBV19; TRBD1 matches 7 bases. The junction had 6 bases not matched to a gene; V was cut back by 7 bases and J by 1 base. The CDR3 is made up of 14 amino acids. CDR1 is LNHDA and CDR2 is SQIVND in the germline V gene (reference sequence). The CDR3 coding sequence is TGTGCCAGTACCCGGGACAGCTTTAACTATGGCTACACCTTC. Translation gives CASTRDSFNYGYTF.

The chain carries TRBV7-3 and TRBJ1-2; 11 positions match TRBD1. Germline V gene data show CDR1 as SGHTA and CDR2 as FQGTGA. After removal of 4 bases from V and 7 bases from J, the junction contained 11 bases not matched to a gene. This CDR3 region has 16 residues. The DNA for the CDR3 is TGTGCCAGCAGCTATGGGGACAGGGGGATTACTGGTGGCTACACCTTC. Amino acid sequence: CASSYGDRGITGGYTF. Full variable domain (missing parts from reference TRBV7-3 and TRBJ1-2): GAGVSQTPSNKVTEKGKYVELRCDPISGHTALYWYRQSLGQGPEFLIYFQGTGAADDSGLPNDRFFAVRPEGSVSTLKIQRTERGDSAVYLCASSYGDRGITGGYTFGSGTRLTVV.

This chain connects TRBV19 to TRBJ2-7, with D possibly TRBD2 on 6 matching bases. CDR3 length equals 14 residues. Per germline, CDR1 LNHDA and CDR2 SQIVND (reference sequence). Trimming removed 1 base at V and 1 base at J, with 8 bases between. In nucleotides, the CDR3 is TGTGCCAGTAGTATAGGACTAGTGTCCTACGAGCAGTACTTC. This gives the protein CASSIGLVSYEQYF.